These T cell receptor beta chains were read from a single sample in a study of vaccination and CD4 T cells after COVID-19. From the PCR reads, TCRdb called clonotypes with MiXCR, one entry per CDR3 protein. The sample has 20,000 to 30,000 distinct CDR3 sequences, roughly 46% seen once. Antigen specificity for these receptors is unknown. The starting material was CD4+ T cells from blood, cultured in vitro, obtained about 7 months after SARS-CoV-2 vaccination. Receptor source: a human donor who had recovered from COVID-19. Both conserved end residues are part of each CDR3. The order of the fields is V gene, D gene, J gene, clone size, CDR3 DNA, CDR3 protein. The D gene is left open where the match is weak. Clone size is stated in some rows and not others, as once, few, many or a class when expanded.

V: TRBV24-1
D: NA
J: TRBJ2-6
size: NA
DNA: TGTGCCACCAGTGACCCCTTCTCTGGGGCCAACGTCCTGACTTTC
CDR3: CATSDPFSGANVLTF

V: TRBV7-6
D: NA
J: TRBJ1-2
size: few
DNA: TGTGCCAGCAGCTTAGGTGGGGGGCGAGGCTACACCTTC
CDR3: CASSLGGGRGYTF

V: TRBV19
D: TRBD1
J: TRBJ2-5
size: NA
DNA: TGTGCCAGTAGCAAACCCTCAGGGGGCGGAAAGGAGACCCAGTACTTC
CDR3: CASSKPSGGGKETQYF

V: TRBV7-3
D: TRBD2
J: TRBJ2-7
size: few
DNA: TGTGCCAGCAGCTTGGGACTAGCGGGAGTTAGCGAGCAGTACTTC
CDR3: CASSLGLAGVSEQYF

V: TRBV7-6
D: NA
J: TRBJ2-5
size: medium-sized
DNA: TGTGCCAGCAGCTTACAGGGGGAGACCCAGTACTTC
CDR3: CASSLQGETQYF

V: TRBV20-1
D: NA
J: TRBJ1-5
size: few
DNA: TGCAGTGCTAGAGGGGAGGGATATAGCAATCAGCCCCAGCATTTT
CDR3: CSARGEGYSNQPQHF

V: TRBV5-4
D: TRBD1
J: TRBJ2-5
size: once
DNA: TGTGCCAGCAGCTCCACAGGGGGTCAAGAGACCCAGTACTTC
CDR3: CASSSTGGQETQYF

V: TRBV7-8
D: TRBD1
J: TRBJ1-1
size: few
DNA: TGTGCCAGCAGAAGGGACAGGGGGCTTAGGGTGAACACTGAAGCTTTCTTT
CDR3: CASRRDRGLRVNTEAFF

V: TRBV7-6
D: TRBD2
J: TRBJ2-7
size: few
DNA: TGTGCCAGCAGCCGTGAGCGGGGCAACTACGAGCAGTACTTC
CDR3: CASSRERGNYEQYF

V: TRBV20-1
D: TRBD2
J: TRBJ2-2
size: NA
DNA: TGCAGTGCTAGAGGTTACCTAGCGGCGAACACCGGGGAGCTGTTTTTT
CDR3: CSARGYLAANTGELFF

V: TRBV29-1
D: NA
J: TRBJ1-2
size: few
DNA: TGCAGCGTTGAAAGGATGGGCAGGGCCTATGGCTACACCTTC
CDR3: CSVERMGRAYGYTF

V: TRBV7-9
D: NA
J: TRBJ2-7
size: NA
DNA: TGTGCCAGCAGCTTAGTCGAGCGGGCCTCCTACGAGCAGTACTTC
CDR3: CASSLVERASYEQYF

V: TRBV28
D: TRBD1
J: TRBJ1-6
size: NA
DNA: TGTGCCAGCAGTCGAGGGGGCGGTTCAGGTTCACCCCTCCACTTT
CDR3: CASSRGGGSGSPLHF

V: TRBV28
D: NA
J: TRBJ1-5
size: NA
DNA: TGTGCCAGCAAAGGCGGAAATACCAATCAGCCCCAGCATTTT
CDR3: CASKGGNTNQPQHF

V: TRBV20-1
D: TRBD1
J: TRBJ1-2
size: few
DNA: TGCAGTGCTTCCCGACAGGGGGCTCTTAACTATGGCTACACCTTC
CDR3: CSASRQGALNYGYTF

V: TRBV6-5
D: NA
J: TRBJ2-7
size: NA
DNA: TGTGCCAGCAGTTACGAGTCACGAACCTACGAGCAGTACTTC
CDR3: CASSYESRTYEQYF

V: TRBV28
D: NA
J: TRBJ1-5
size: NA
DNA: TGTGCCAGCAGTTTCTTCAGACTTAGCAATCAGCCCCAGCATTTT
CDR3: CASSFFRLSNQPQHF

V: TRBV18
D: TRBD1
J: TRBJ1-1
size: NA
DNA: TGTGCCAGCTCACCAGGGACAGGGGGGACTGAAGCTTTCTTT
CDR3: CASSPGTGGTEAFF

V: TRBV7-9
D: NA
J: TRBJ2-3
size: NA
DNA: TGTGCCAGCAGCTCCCCGAACCTAGCGGATACGCAGTATTTT
CDR3: CASSSPNLADTQYF

V: TRBV19
D: TRBD1
J: TRBJ1-5
size: NA
DNA: TGTGCCAGTAGTCCACACACGACAGGGGGCCTTGGTCAGCCCCAGCATTTT
CDR3: CASSPHTTGGLGQPQHF

V: TRBV4-2
D: NA
J: TRBJ2-3
size: NA
DNA: TGTGCCAGCAGCCAAGTATATACCGGGAGTACGGCAGATACGCAGTATTTT
CDR3: CASSQVYTGSTADTQYF

V: TRBV7-3
D: TRBD1
J: TRBJ1-6
size: few
DNA: TGTGCCAGCAGCTTAACAGGGCAGGGGGCAAACTATAATTCACCCCTCCACTTT
CDR3: CASSLTGQGANYNSPLHF

V: TRBV15
D: TRBD2
J: TRBJ2-3
size: NA
DNA: TGTGCCACCAGCGTGGGACTAGCGGGAGGGTCTAAAGATACGCAGTATTTT
CDR3: CATSVGLAGGSKDTQYF

V: TRBV7-2
D: TRBD2
J: TRBJ2-3
size: NA
DNA: TGTGCCAGCAGCTTGGACGGGGCGGGAGGGCCAGATACGCAGTATTTT
CDR3: CASSLDGAGGPDTQYF

V: TRBV7-9
D: TRBD2
J: TRBJ2-7
size: NA
DNA: TGTGCCAGCAGCTTGACAAGACTAGCGGGATCCTACGAGCAGTACTTC
CDR3: CASSLTRLAGSYEQYF

V: TRBV19
D: TRBD2
J: TRBJ2-7
size: NA
DNA: TGTGCCAGTAGTAAGACTAGCGGGAGGTTTGGTTCCGAGCAGTACTTC
CDR3: CASSKTSGRFGSEQYF

V: TRBV20-1
D: TRBD1
J: TRBJ2-7
size: few
DNA: TGCAGTGCTCGTCTGGGGACAGGGTCGGGCGAGCAGTACTTC
CDR3: CSARLGTGSGEQYF

V: TRBV27
D: NA
J: TRBJ2-7
size: few
DNA: TGTGCCAGCAGTTTAACGGCCCTCTCCTACGAGCAGTACTTC
CDR3: CASSLTALSYEQYF

V: TRBV1
D: NA
J: TRBJ2-7
size: NA
DNA: TGCACCAGCAGCCAAGAAGGACTAGCGGGGTACGAGCAGTACTTC
CDR3: CTSSQEGLAGYEQYF

V: TRBV5-4
D: NA
J: TRBJ1-5
size: NA
DNA: TGTGCCAGCAGCCAAGATGGGGCAGGGGACCAGCCCCAGCATTTT
CDR3: CASSQDGAGDQPQHF

V: TRBV7-8
D: NA
J: TRBJ1-6
size: few
DNA: TGTGCCAGCAGCTGGGGCCTAGATTCACCCCTCCACTTT
CDR3: CASSWGLDSPLHF

V: TRBV20-1
D: TRBD2
J: TRBJ2-3
size: NA
DNA: TGCAGTGCTAGAGCGACTAGCGGATACACAGATACGCAGTATTTT
CDR3: CSARATSGYTDTQYF

V: TRBV6-5
D: NA
J: TRBJ1-2
size: NA
DNA: TGTGCCAGCAGTCACCCGAATAACTATGGCTACACCTTC
CDR3: CASSHPNNYGYTF

V: TRBV20-1
D: TRBD2
J: TRBJ2-7
size: NA
DNA: TGCAGTGCTAGAGGGGTAGTGGCTAGCGGGAGGACTCACGAGCAGTACTTC
CDR3: CSARGVVASGRTHEQYF

V: TRBV24-1
D: NA
J: TRBJ1-5
size: few
DNA: TGTGCCACCAGTCAGGCGGGTAATCAGCCCCAGCATTTT
CDR3: CATSQAGNQPQHF

V: TRBV7-9
D: NA
J: TRBJ2-1
size: NA
DNA: TGTGCCAGCAGCTTAGGTATCGCACAGATCGTCCATGAGCAGTTCTTC
CDR3: CASSLGIAQIVHEQFF

V: TRBV20-1
D: TRBD1
J: TRBJ2-3
size: NA
DNA: TGCAGTGCTAGAGACACGGGACAGAGGCGCACAGATACGCAGTATTTT
CDR3: CSARDTGQRRTDTQYF

V: TRBV6-5
D: NA
J: TRBJ2-7
size: NA
DNA: TGTGCCAGCAGTTACCAGCGGAGCTACGAGCAGTACTTC
CDR3: CASSYQRSYEQYF

V: TRBV20-1
D: NA
J: TRBJ2-6
size: NA
DNA: TGCAGTGCTAGTCCCAGGGCTGGGGCCAACGTCCTGACTTTC
CDR3: CSASPRAGANVLTF

V: TRBV7-2
D: NA
J: TRBJ2-2
size: NA
DNA: TGTGCCAGCAGCTTGGGCAGGGTTGTCGCCGGGGAGCTGTTTTTT
CDR3: CASSLGRVVAGELFF

V: TRBV7-3
D: TRBD1
J: TRBJ2-5
size: NA
DNA: TGTGCCAGCAGCCCCATGACAGGGGGCTCAGAGACCCAGTACTTC
CDR3: CASSPMTGGSETQYF

V: TRBV20-1
D: NA
J: TRBJ2-2
size: few
DNA: TGCAGTGCTAGAAACCGGGCTGCCGGGGAGCTGTTTTTT
CDR3: CSARNRAAGELFF

V: TRBV20-1
D: TRBD2
J: TRBJ2-7
size: few
DNA: TGCAGTGCTAGACTTTATTCGGCGGGAGTAACTTACGAGCAGTACTTC
CDR3: CSARLYSAGVTYEQYF

V: TRBV6-1
D: NA
J: TRBJ2-7
size: once
DNA: TGTGCCAGCAGGACGCAGGGAGTTCGGTACGAGCAGTACTTC
CDR3: CASRTQGVRYEQYF